These 6 T cell receptor beta chains were sequenced from one sample in a study of T cell responses to AZD1222 COVID-19 vaccine. The data were produced by immunoSEQ multiplex PCR, yet TCRdb's version contains in-frame clones alone and is incomplete. The table shows 98,000 or so clones, with around nine tenths occurring only once. The sequenced sample was peripheral blood, obtained 28 days after the second dose of the MenACWY control vaccine. The receptors here all came from an adult who received the MenACWY meningococcal vaccine as a control.

This clone was observed a few times. V and J are TRBV10-3 and TRBJ2-1; TRBD1 aligns across 9 bases. V shed 10 bases, J shed 6 bases, and the junction held 10 bases outside the gene matches. The CDR3 runs to 14 residues. From germline, CDR1 is ENHRY and CDR2 SYGVKD. The CDR3 DNA follows: TGTGCCAGTTCGCCCGGGACAGGGTCCAATGAGCAGTTCTTC. Its translation is CASSPGTGSNEQFF.

This chain connects TRBV6-4 to TRBJ1-5; 7 bases map to TRBD1. Per germline, CDR1 MRHNA and CDR2 SNTAGT. V lost 3 bases and J lost 1; bases outside the gene matches: 12. The CDR3 covers 18 residues. CDR3 DNA sequence: TGTGCCAGCAGTGAACGGGGACAGAGGGGGATGAGCAATCAGCCCCAGCATTTT. It is translated as CASSERGQRGMSNQPQHF.

The rearrangement uses TRBV5-1 and TRBJ2-3; possibly TRBD2 for D (7 bases). There are 16 residues in the CDR3. V lost 1 base and J lost 0, with 12 bases in between. From germline, CDR1 is SGHRS and CDR2 YFSETQ. CDR3 loop: CASSLRGGLSTDTQYF. As DNA, the CDR3 is TGCGCCAGCAGCTTGAGGGGGGGCCTAAGCACAGATACGCAGTATTTT.

The chain recombines TRBV3-1 (or the pseudogene TRBV3-2) with TRBJ1-2, with a weak D call TRBD1 (5 bases). The CDR3 totals 14 residues. Trimming stripped 0 bases from V and 8 bases from J, with 13 bases between. Germline-derived CDR1 and CDR2 are LGHDT and YNNKEL (reference sequence). CDR3 in amino acids: CASSQDSGLRGYTF. CDR3 sequence (DNA): TGTGCCAGCAGCCAAGATTCAGGGCTTCGCGGCTACACCTTC.

V gene TRBV9 combines with J gene TRBJ1-2, with D unresolved. V lost 0 bases to trimming and J lost 1 base, with 10 bases between them. Germline lookup yields CDR1 SGDLS and CDR2 YYNGEE. The CDR3 has 15 residues. The CDR3 loop reads CASSVAGWGNYGYTF. DNA for the CDR3: TGTGCCAGCAGCGTAGCAGGTTGGGGTAACTATGGCTACACCTTC.

J is TRBJ2-5 and V is TRBV7-2; D is possibly TRBD2 (5 bases). V was shortened by 1 base and J by 4 bases, with 10 bases between the two germline ends. The CDR3 sequence is 14 residues long. Germline V gene sequence: CDR1 SGHTA, CDR2 FQGNSA. The CDR3 DNA follows: TGTGCCAGCAGCTTAGACCTAGCCGCAGAGACCCAGTACTTC. Protein product: CASSLDLAAETQYF. The variable domain in full, with the rest retrieved from reference TRBV7-2 and TRBJ2-5, is GAGVSQSPSNKVTEKGKDVELRCDPISGHTALYWYRQSLGQGLEFLIYFQGNSAPDKSGLPSDRFSAERTGGSVSTLTIQRTQQEDSAVYLCASSLDLAAETQYFGPGTRLLVL.